Listed here is a single T cell receptor beta chain. Its antigen is unidentified. Whole-study results and caveats: In terms of TCR gene usage, tumor memory CD4+ T cells clustered together with blood and lymph node memory CD4+ cells, as well as with lymph node naive CD4+ cells. Greatest tumor Treg TCR overlap was with tumor naive CD4+ cells.

V lost 2 bases and J lost 4, with 15 bases in between. The CDR3 loop spans 15 amino acids. CDR1 and CDR2 (germline): LGHDT, YNNKEL (reference sequence). CD25-based Treg depletion was applied to purified naive CD4+ T cells. Semi-nested PCR with Nested Universal Primer A followed constant-region reverse priming of full-length variable regions. TCRdb ran MiXCR on the 5' RACE reads and lists one entry per CDR3 protein. The sample yields 45,000 to 55,000 distinct CDR3 sequences, approximately 23% seen once. The sequencing input was tumor-infiltrating naive CD4+ T cells sorted from the breast tumor. Subset denoted: naive CD4+ T cells, CD4+CD45RA+CD25-. V is TRBV3-1 and J is TRBJ2-7; tentatively, D is TRBD2 (5 bases). This TCR was sampled from a female donor with breast cancer. CDR3 sequence (DNA): TGTGCCAGCAGCCAACTAAGGACGACTACTTACGAGCAGTACTTC. Translation: CASSQLRTTTYEQYF.